This T cell receptor beta chain was documented in a study of T cell responses to AZD1222 COVID-19 vaccine (dated by TCRdb to the early 2020s). A note on the overall study: AZD1222 recipients whose second dose came at about 4 weeks and those whose second dose came at about 12 weeks were combined into one group, since spike-specific TCR depth and breadth did not differ between the two schedules. TCR sequencing was performed for 230 to 250 trial participants, of whom approximately 200 were given two doses of AZD1222 and around 26 were given two doses of MenACWY control vaccine. Enrollment into the trials was organized by age into subgroups of 18-55, 56-69 and 70-plus years, and those subgroups contained roughly 150, 30 and 60 TCR-sequenced participants, respectively. The paper as a whole reports these results and caveats: Participants were mostly white British, with more females than males. The authors suggested clonal diversity may have been underestimated. Conclusions about previously exposed vaccinees were limited because only a handful of AZD1222 recipients were SARS-CoV-2 seropositive at baseline. The 56-69-year group was small, and its depth increase did not reach significance, likely because of low power. Nearly half of unique spike-specific TCRs reportedly recognized epitopes outside regions mutated in the B.1.351 and B.1.1.7 variants. No day 14 peak-response samples were available, so repertoires were characterized only after the peak T cell response. After two AZD1222 doses, spike-specific TCR breadth and depth were significantly higher than at day 0 and than in MenACWY recipients. CD4 TCRs associated with the vaccine covered the entire spike protein, and the dominant responses were in regions 160-218 and 743-854.

Germline trimming: 4 bases from V, 4 bases from J; junction bases outside gene matches: 11. The germline V gene supplies CDR1 SGDLS and CDR2 YYNGEE. From the cysteine through the phenylalanine, the CDR3 covers 18 amino acids. Of the read, only the CDR3 DNA is kept; its 54 bases are in frame from base 1. Sample time point, as interpreted from the label and publication: baseline before first vaccination. Vaccinee samples came from UK trials COV001 and COV002, including a single-blind randomized controlled phase 2/3 trial of AZD1222 (ChAdOx1 nCoV-19) in healthy adults. For TCRbeta chain sequencing, PBMC samples from trial participants were taken at day 0 and at day 28 after the second dose. The CDR3 regions of human TCRbeta chains were analyzed by immunosequencing. For the original study's pipeline: TCRs in the repertoires were compared against a reference library of SARS-CoV-2-specific TCRs that had been generated with the MIRA antigen-specificity platform. Breadth was defined as the fraction of unique TCRs that were SARS-CoV-2-associated. Depth was defined as the fraction of total T cells that were SARS-CoV-2-associated. Using the MIRA data, every spike-specific TCR was mapped to the spike region that the TCR reacted to and assigned to either a CD4 or a CD8 class. Log10-transformed breadth and depth values were compared by one-way ANOVA with Sidak's multiple comparisons tests. Not all clones reach the TCRdb copy of this immuneACCESS table, which keeps in-frame sequences only. Checked studies attribute under half of the gap to unresolved V genes and leave the rest unexplained. Clonal size and the V and J genes are those of that table, whereas D and trimming came from the DNA. In this sample the table shows approximately 100,000 clones, 91% of which occur a single time. 7.5% of the sample comes from the top ten.

Remarks on this clone: The target of this receptor is not known. No base quality information exists; no much larger clone differs at one position.

The sample consisted of peripheral blood, taken on day 0 of AZD1222 vaccination. This sequence originates from an adult in good health. The sequence links TRBV9 to TRBJ2-3, with 14 central nucleotides matching TRBD2. The DNA sequence is TGTGCCAGCAGCCCATACCAGACTAGCGGGAGGGCTGCAGATACGCAGTATTTT. Its translation reads: CASSPYQTSGRAADTQYF.